This note documents a single TCR beta chain sequence. Its antigen is undetermined. The sample belongs to a study of Ad26.COV2.S vaccination and SARS-CoV-2 variants. The study's findings and limits: A substantial breadth of spike-specific CD8+ and CD4+ T cell responses after vaccination has been reported.

Germline V lookup: CDR1 SGHTS, CDR2 YDEGEE. The CDR3 contains 17 residues. With 4 bases removed from V and 2 bases from J, the gap between germline ends came to 20 bases. Treatment: 19 received Ad26.COV2.S at low or high dose, single or two shots; several received placebo; per-sample allocation not given. Sampling took place 63 days after the first vaccine or placebo injection. Data came from immunoSEQ multiplex PCR; TCRdb stores just in-frame clones and leaves some out. Of about 430,000 clones detected, around nine tenths appear once; the ten largest clones hold approximately 12%. The source of this sequence is a person aged 18 to 59 who received the Ad26.COV2.S COVID-19 vaccine or a placebo. Material: peripheral blood, obtained in a trial of Ad26.COV2.S vaccine versus placebo. The chain uses TRBV5-8 and TRBJ2-3; D is possibly TRBD2 (7 bases). CDR3 in DNA: TGTGCCAGCAGCCGGGGGGCTAGCGGAGCAGTCACAGATACGCAGTATTTT. This sequence encodes CASSRGASGAVTDTQYF.